Shown below are 14 T cell receptor beta chains from a single sample sequenced in a study of blood T cell repertoires in COVID-19. Here immunoSEQ multiplex PCR was the method, and the copy in TCRdb shows in-frame clones only, minus some. The table records about 77,000 clones, more than 90% of them present only once. The specimen sequenced was peripheral blood. These receptors came from a woman of 80 years or more with active or convalescent COVID-19.

The sample holds one count of this clone. The J gene is TRBJ1-4, the V gene TRBV29-1; the D gene is possibly TRBD1 (6 bases). In germline, CDR1 is SQVTM, CDR2 ANQGSEA. This CDR3 spans 18 amino acids. The germline V and J ends were trimmed by 0 bases and 8 bases, with 25 bases remaining between them. The CDR3 reads CSVEDPDGGAGEGEKLFF. CDR3 nucleotide sequence: TGCAGCGTTGAAGATCCTGACGGTGGGGCAGGGGAGGGCGAAAAACTGTTTTTT.

The J gene is TRBJ2-6, the V gene TRBV28; D might be TRBD1 (5 bases). Trimming left V 3 bases short and J 0 bases short, with 12 bases between. Germline loops: CDR1 MDHEN, CDR2 SYDVKM. The CDR3 is made up of 17 amino acids. Here the CDR3 DNA reads TGTGCCAGCAGTTTCTCAGGACAACTCTCTGGGGCCAACGTCCTGACTTTC. Protein: CASSFSGQLSGANVLTF.

The chain carries TRBV11-3 and TRBJ2-1; a weak D match, TRBD2 (6 bases). Germline CDR1 reads SGHNT; CDR2 reads YENEEA. The CDR3 contains 14 residues. V lost 3 bases and J lost 8, with 14 bases in between. The CDR3 spells CASSLRGGSYEQFF. In DNA form, the CDR3 reads TGTGCCAGCAGCTTGCGGGGTGGGAGCTATGAGCAGTTCTTC.

V gene TRBV3-1 (or the pseudogene TRBV3-2) combines with J gene TRBJ2-7, with a weak D call TRBD2 (5 bases). Germline V lookup: CDR1 LGHDT, CDR2 YNNKEL (reference sequence). This CDR3 region has 14 residues. Trimming cost V 4 bases and J 1 base, with 11 bases left between them. The CDR3 reads CASSPQLVSYEQYF. The CDR3 nucleotides read TGTGCCAGCAGCCCCCAACTAGTTTCCTACGAGCAGTACTTC.

The CDR3 here is CASSLDTGISYEQYF. The DNA for the CDR3 is TGTGCCAGCAGCTTGGACACAGGTATCTCCTACGAGCAGTACTTC. This sequence joins TRBV5-5 and TRBJ2-7, with a tentative D call TRBD1 (5 bases). CDR3 length: 15 residues. Trimming took 0 bases from V and 0 from J, leaving 10 bases between them. Germline-derived CDR1 and CDR2 are SGHKS and YYEKEE (reference sequence).

The rearrangement joins TRBV4-3 to TRBJ1-2, with D possibly being TRBD1 (6 bases). Germline CDR1 and CDR2: LGHNA and YSLEER. Trimming cost V 4 bases and J 2 bases, with 8 bases left between them. The CDR3 is made up of 13 amino acids. DNA for the CDR3: TGCGCCAGCAGCCTCGACAGGAACTATGGCTACACCTTC. Translated: CASSLDRNYGYTF.

V gene TRBV7-9 combines with J gene TRBJ1-1; D remains ambiguous. Trimming took off 5 bases at V and 7 bases at J, with 11 bases between the two ends. This CDR3 has 12 amino acids. Germline V gives CDR1 SEHNR, CDR2 FQNEAQ (reference sequence). The CDR3 bases are TGTGCCAGCAGCCCCTGGGCACTTGAAGCTTTCTTT. Encoded protein: CASSPWALEAFF.

This chain uses TRBV27 with TRBJ2-7, with 9 nucleotides matching TRBD1. CDR3 length: 17 residues. V lost 5 bases to trimming and J lost 2 bases; unmatched junction nucleotides: 13. Germline V lookup: CDR1 MNHEY, CDR2 SMNVEV (reference sequence). DNA for the CDR3: TGTGCCAGCAGTCTTTTGGGAGGACAGGGGATTACCTACGAGCAGTACTTC. Translating gives CASSLLGGQGITYEQYF.

The rearrangement uses TRBV4-1 and TRBJ1-2; D possibly corresponds to TRBD1 (6 bases). The germline V gene encodes CDR1 MGHRA and CDR2 YSYEKL. The CDR3 spans 16 residues. Trimming took off 1 base at V and 2 bases at J, with 14 bases between the two ends. CDR3 residues: CASSQAGQGMNYGYTF. The CDR3 region has the DNA TGCGCCAGCAGCCAAGCGGGCCAGGGGATGAACTATGGCTACACCTTC.

CDR3 amino acids: CASSQSGTSSPTGELFF. CDR3 sequence (DNA): TGTGCCAGCAGCCAGTCCGGGACTAGCAGCCCCACCGGGGAGCTGTTTTTT. This chain links TRBV7-2 with TRBJ2-2; 9 bases map to TRBD2. The CDR3 contains 17 residues. From germline, CDR1 is SGHTA and CDR2 FQGNSA. V gave up 5 bases and J gave up 4 bases; unmatched junction bases: 11.

The J gene is TRBJ1-2, the V gene TRBV9; 7 nucleotides match TRBD1. The germline gives CDR1 SGDLS, CDR2 YYNGEE. The trim removed 4 bases at V and 7 bases at J, leaving 10 bases unmatched. The length of the CDR3 is 14 residues. The CDR3 DNA sequence: TGTGCCAGCAGCTCAATCGCCGGGACAGCTGGCTACACCTTC. Amino acids: CASSSIAGTAGYTF.

The chain employs TRBV24-1 and TRBJ1-5; D not resolved. Trimming pared 5 bases from V and 9 bases from J, leaving 10 bases between. Germline CDR1 is KGHDR and CDR2 is SFDVKD. CDR3 length: 12 residues. CDR3 loop: CATSGPSGPQHF. DNA of the CDR3: TGTGCCACCAGTGGCCCCTCGGGGCCCCAGCATTTT.

The chain has TRBV5-1 and TRBJ2-3; weak D call: TRBD2 (5 bases). From germline, CDR1 is SGHRS and CDR2 YFSETQ. Trimming cost V 0 bases and J 0 bases, with 11 bases left between them. This CDR3 has 16 residues. The CDR3 here is CASSLDGNPSTDTQYF. In nucleotides, the CDR3 is TGCGCCAGCAGCTTGGACGGGAACCCTAGCACAGATACGCAGTATTTT.

V usage is TRBV28 and J usage is TRBJ1-2; no clear D. The V and J ends lost 2 bases and 2 bases respectively, with 9 bases between them. Germline CDR1 reads MDHEN; CDR2 reads SYDVKM. The CDR3 is 14 residues long. The CDR3 spells CASSLGRTNYGYTF. The CDR3 region has the DNA TGTGCCAGCAGTTTAGGGAGGACGAACTATGGCTACACCTTC.